Sequencing of this T cell receptor (beta chain) was carried out in a study of T cells in Graves' hyperthyroidism and ophthalmopathy. This clonotype was counted ten times or more. TCR beta CDR3 sequences were amplified from RNA transcripts. Researchers ran a first-round RT-PCR on the TCR CDR3 using the HTBI primer set. In TCRdb, the multiplex PCR reads were re-called with MiXCR into one record per CDR3 protein. There are roughly 420,000 distinct CDR3 sequences in the sample; less than 20% occur only once, and over 7.5% lies in the top ten. It was uncontrolled infection, other autoimmune disease, pregnancy or lactation that excluded patients. V dropped 2 bases and J dropped 3 bases, with 13 bases sitting between them. The germline V gene encodes CDR1 LNHDA and CDR2 SQIVND (reference sequence). The CDR3 totals 15 residues.

The V call is TRBV19, the J call TRBJ2-5; a weak D match, TRBD1 (5 bases). Sequences were obtained from blood. This sequence originates from a woman younger than 30 with Graves' hyperthyroidism. The CDR3, as DNA: TGTGCCAGTAGTATATCCGCCCTACAGGAAGAGACCCAGTACTTC. This sequence encodes CASSISALQEETQYF.